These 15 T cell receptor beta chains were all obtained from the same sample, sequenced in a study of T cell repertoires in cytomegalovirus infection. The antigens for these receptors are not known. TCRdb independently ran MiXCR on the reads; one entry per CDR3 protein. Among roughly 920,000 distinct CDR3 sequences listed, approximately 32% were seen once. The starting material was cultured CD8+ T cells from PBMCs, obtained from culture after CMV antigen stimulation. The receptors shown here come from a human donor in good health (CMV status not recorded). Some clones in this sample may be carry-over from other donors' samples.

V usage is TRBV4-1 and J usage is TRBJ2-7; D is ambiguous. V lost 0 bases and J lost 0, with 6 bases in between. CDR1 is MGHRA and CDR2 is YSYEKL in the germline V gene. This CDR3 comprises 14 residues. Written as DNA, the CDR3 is TGCGCCAGCAGCCAAGACCCGGACTCCTACGAGCAGTACTTC. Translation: CASSQDPDSYEQYF.

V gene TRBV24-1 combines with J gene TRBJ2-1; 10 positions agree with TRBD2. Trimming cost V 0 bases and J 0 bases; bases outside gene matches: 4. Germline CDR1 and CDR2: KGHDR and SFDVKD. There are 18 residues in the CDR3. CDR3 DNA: TGTGCCACCAGTGATTTGACTTCTAGCGGGGGCTCCTACAATGAGCAGTTCTTC. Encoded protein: CATSDLTSSGGSYNEQFF.

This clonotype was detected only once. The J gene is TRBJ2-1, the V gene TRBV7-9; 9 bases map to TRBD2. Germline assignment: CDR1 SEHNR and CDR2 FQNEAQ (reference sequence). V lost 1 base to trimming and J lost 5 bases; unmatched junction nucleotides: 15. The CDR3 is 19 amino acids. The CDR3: CASSLGGTGGGAVDNEQFF. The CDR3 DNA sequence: TGTGCCAGCAGCTTAGGAGGGACTGGCGGGGGGGCCGTTGACAATGAGCAGTTCTTC.

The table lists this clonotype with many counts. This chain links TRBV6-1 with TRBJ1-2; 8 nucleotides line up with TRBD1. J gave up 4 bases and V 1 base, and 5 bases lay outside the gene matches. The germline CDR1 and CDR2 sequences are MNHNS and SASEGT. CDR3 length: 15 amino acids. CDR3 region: CASSEEWTGSYGYTF. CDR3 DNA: TGTGCCAGCAGTGAAGAGTGGACAGGGTCCTATGGCTACACCTTC.

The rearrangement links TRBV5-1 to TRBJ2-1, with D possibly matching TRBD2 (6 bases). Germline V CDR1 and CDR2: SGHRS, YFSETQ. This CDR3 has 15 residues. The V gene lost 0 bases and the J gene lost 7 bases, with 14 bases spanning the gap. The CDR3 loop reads CASSLGLAPGNEQFF. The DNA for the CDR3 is TGCGCCAGCAGCTTGGGCCTAGCGCCAGGTAATGAGCAGTTCTTC.

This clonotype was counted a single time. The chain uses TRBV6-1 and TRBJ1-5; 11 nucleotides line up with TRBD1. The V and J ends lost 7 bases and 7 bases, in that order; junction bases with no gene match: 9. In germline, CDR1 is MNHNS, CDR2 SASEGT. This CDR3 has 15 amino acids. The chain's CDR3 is CASIARDRGLQPQHF. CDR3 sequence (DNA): TGTGCCAGCATTGCCCGGGACAGGGGGTTGCAGCCCCAGCATTTT.

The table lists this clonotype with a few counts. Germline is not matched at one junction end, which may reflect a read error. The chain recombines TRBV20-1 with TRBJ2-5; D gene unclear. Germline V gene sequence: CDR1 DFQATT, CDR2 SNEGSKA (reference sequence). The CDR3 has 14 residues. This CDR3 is CSARDKRDQETQYF. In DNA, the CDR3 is TGCAGTGCTAGAGATAAGAGAGACCAGGAGACCCAGTACTTC.

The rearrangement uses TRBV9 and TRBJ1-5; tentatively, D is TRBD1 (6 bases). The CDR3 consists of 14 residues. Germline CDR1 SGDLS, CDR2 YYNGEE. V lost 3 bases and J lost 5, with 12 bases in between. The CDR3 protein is CASSARDTYQPQHF. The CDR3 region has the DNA TGTGCCAGCAGCGCCCGGGACACCTATCAGCCCCAGCATTTT.

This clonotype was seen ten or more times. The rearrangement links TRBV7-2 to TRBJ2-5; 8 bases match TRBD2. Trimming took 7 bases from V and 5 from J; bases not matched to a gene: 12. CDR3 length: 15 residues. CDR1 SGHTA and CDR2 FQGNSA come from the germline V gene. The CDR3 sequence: CASTSREALRETQYF. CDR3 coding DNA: TGTGCCAGCACCTCGCGGGAGGCGCTTCGCGAGACCCAGTACTTC.

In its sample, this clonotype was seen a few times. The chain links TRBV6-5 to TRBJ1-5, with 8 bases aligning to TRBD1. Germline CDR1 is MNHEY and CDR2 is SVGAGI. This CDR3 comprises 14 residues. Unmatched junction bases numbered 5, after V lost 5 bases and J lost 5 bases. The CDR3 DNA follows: TGTGCCAGCAGTCACGGACAGGGTGATCAGCCCCAGCATTTT. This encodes CASSHGQGDQPQHF.

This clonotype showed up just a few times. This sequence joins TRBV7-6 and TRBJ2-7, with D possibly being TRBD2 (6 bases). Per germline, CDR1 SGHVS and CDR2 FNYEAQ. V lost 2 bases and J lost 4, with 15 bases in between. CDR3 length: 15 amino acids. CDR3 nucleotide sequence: TGTGCCAGCAGCTTATGGAGGGAAGGACCTTACGAGCAGTACGTC. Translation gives CASSLWREGPYEQYV.

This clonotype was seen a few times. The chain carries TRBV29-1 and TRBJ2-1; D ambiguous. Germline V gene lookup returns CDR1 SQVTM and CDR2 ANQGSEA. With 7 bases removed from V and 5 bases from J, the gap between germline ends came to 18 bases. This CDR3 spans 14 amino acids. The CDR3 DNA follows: TGCAGCGCCGCGGCGGCAGGATCGGACAATGAGCAGTTCTTC. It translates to CSAAAAGSDNEQFF.

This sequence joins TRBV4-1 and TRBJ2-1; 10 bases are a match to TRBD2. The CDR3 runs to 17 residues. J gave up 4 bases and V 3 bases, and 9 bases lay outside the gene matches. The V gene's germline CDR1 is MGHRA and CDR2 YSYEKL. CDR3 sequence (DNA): TGCGCCAGCAGCCATGAATGGACTAGCGGTCTTTACAATGAGCAGTTCTTC. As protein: CASSHEWTSGLYNEQFF.

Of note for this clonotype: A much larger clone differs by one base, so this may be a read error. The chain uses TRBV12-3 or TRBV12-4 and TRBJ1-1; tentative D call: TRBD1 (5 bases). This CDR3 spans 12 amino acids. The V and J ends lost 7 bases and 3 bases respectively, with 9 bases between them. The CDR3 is CASTLGDTEAFF. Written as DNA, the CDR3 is TGTGCCAGCACGCTGGGGGACACTGAAGCTTTCTTT.

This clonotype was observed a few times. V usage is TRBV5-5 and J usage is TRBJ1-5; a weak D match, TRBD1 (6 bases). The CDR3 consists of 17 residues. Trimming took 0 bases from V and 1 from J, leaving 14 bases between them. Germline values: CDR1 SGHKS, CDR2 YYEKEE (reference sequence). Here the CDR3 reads CASSLEQGLGSNQPQHF. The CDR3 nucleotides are TGTGCCAGCAGCTTGGAACAGGGCCTTGGAAGCAATCAGCCCCAGCATTTT.